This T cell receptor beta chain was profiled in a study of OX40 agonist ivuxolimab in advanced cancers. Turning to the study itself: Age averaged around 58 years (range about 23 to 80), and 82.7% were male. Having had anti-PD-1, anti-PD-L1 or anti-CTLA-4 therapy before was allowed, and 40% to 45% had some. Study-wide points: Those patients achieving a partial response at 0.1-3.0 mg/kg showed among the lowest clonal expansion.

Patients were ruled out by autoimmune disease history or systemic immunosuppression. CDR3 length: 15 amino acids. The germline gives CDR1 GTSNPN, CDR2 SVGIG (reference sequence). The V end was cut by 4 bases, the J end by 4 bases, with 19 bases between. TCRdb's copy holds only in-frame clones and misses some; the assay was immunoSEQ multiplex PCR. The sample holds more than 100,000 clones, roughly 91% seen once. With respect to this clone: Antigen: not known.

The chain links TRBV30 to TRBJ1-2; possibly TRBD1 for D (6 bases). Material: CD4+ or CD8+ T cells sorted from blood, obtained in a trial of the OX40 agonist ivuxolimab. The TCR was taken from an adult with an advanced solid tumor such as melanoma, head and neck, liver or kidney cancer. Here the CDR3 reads CAWTGTLQGGYGYTF. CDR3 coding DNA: TGTGCCTGGACAGGGACGTTACAGGGCGGCTATGGCTACACCTTC.